The 3 T cell receptor beta chains below come from one sample, sequenced in a study of CD8 T cells in ankylosing spondylitis. TCRdb re-derived calls from the 5' RACE reads in MiXCR, one entry per CDR3 protein. The sample lists 150,000 to 250,000 distinct CDR3 sequences, about 13% occurring once. Sequenced sample: blood, either unsorted or a sorted T cell fraction (not recorded which). The source of these receptors is a male donor with ankylosing spondylitis or in good health (not recorded which).

J is TRBJ1-2 and V is TRBV29-1, with TRBD1 matching over 8 bases. The CDR3 runs 14 residues. J gave up 4 bases and V 2 bases, and 6 bases lay outside the gene matches. Germline CDR1 reads SQVTM; CDR2 reads ANQGSEA. DNA of the CDR3: TGCAGCGTTGAACCCAGGGGGCAGGGCTATGGCTACACCTTC. Translating it yields CSVEPRGQGYGYTF.

V is TRBV7-9 and J is TRBJ2-7, with 8 bases aligning to TRBD2. The CDR3 extends over 14 amino acids. CDR1 is SEHNR, CDR2 FQNEAQ, per germline (reference sequence). J lost 2 bases, V lost 4 bases, and 4 bases had no gene match. The CDR3 nucleotides read TGTGCCAGCAGCTGGCCCGGGGGGGCCTACGAGCAGTACTTC. It is translated as CASSWPGGAYEQYF. Variable domain in full (rest from reference TRBV7-9 and TRBJ2-7): DTGVSQNPRHKITKRGQNVTFRCDPISEHNRLYWYRQTLGQGPEFLTYFQNEAQLEKSRLLSDRFSAERPKGSFSTLEIQRTEQGDSAMYLCASSWPGGAYEQYFGPGTRLTVT.

This clonotype has only a few counts. The V and J genes are TRBV15 and TRBJ1-2; no clear D. V dropped 3 bases and J dropped 1 base, with 12 bases sitting between them. Per germline, CDR1 LNHNV and CDR2 YYDKDF (reference sequence). The CDR3 has 15 amino acids. The CDR3 loop is CATSRDMDLNYGYTF. The CDR3 DNA reads TGTGCCACCAGCAGGGATATGGACCTTAACTATGGCTACACCTTC.